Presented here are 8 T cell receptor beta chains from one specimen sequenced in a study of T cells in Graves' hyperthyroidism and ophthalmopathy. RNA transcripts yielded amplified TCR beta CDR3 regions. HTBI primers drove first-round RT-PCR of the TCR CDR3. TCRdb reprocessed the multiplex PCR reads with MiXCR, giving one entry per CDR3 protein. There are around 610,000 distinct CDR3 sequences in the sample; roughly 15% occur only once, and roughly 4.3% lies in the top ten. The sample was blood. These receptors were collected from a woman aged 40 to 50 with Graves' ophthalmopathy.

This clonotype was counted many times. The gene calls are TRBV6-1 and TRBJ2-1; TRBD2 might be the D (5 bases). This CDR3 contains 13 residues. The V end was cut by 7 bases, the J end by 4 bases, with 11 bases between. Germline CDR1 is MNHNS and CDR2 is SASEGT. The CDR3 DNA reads TGTGCCAGCAATGCGGGTAGATACAATGAGCAGTTCTTC. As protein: CASNAGRYNEQFF.

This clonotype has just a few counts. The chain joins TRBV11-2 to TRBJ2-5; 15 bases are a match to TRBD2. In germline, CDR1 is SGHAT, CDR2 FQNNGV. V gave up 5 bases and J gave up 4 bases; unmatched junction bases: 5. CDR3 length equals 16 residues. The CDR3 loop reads CASSPGLAGGVETQYF. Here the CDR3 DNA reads TGTGCCAGCAGCCCCGGACTAGCGGGAGGGGTAGAGACCCAGTACTTC.

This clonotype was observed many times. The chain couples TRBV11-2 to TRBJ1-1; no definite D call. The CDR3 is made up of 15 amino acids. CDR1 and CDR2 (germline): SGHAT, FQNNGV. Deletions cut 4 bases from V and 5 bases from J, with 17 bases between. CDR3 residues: CASSSDLAALTEAFF. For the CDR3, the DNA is TGTGCCAGCAGCTCGGATTTGGCGGCCCTTACTGAAGCTTTCTTT.

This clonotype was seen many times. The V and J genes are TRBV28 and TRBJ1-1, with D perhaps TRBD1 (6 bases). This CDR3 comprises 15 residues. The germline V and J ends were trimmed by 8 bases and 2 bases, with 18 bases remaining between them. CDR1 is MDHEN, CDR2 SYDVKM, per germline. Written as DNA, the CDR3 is TGTGCCAGCCAATCGGGGGGCGGAGGTAACACTGAAGCTTTCTTT. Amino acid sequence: CASQSGGGGNTEAFF.

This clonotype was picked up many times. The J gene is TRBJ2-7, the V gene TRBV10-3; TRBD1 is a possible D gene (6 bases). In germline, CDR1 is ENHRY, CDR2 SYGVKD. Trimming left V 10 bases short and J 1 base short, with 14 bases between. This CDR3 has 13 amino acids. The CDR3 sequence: CATAQRGSYEQYF. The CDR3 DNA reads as TGTGCCACCGCCCAAAGGGGGTCCTACGAGCAGTACTTC.

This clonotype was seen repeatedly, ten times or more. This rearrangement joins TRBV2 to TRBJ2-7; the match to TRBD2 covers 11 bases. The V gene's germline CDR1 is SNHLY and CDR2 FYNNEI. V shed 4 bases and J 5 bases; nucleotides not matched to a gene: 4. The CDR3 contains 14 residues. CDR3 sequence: CASSVTSGSDEQYF. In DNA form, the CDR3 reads TGTGCCAGCAGTGTTACTAGCGGGAGTGACGAGCAGTACTTC.

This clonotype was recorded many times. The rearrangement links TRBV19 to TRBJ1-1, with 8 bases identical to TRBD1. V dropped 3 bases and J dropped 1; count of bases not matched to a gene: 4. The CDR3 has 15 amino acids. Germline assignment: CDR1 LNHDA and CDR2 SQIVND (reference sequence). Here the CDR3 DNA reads TGTGCCAGTAGTATGACAGGGGCCAGGAACACTGAAGCTTTCTTT. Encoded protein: CASSMTGARNTEAFF. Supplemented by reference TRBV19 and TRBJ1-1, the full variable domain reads DGGITQSPKYLFRKEGQNVTLSCEQNLNHDAMYWYRQDPGQGLRLIYYSQIVNDFQKGDIAEGYSVSREKKESFPLTVTSAQKNPTAFYLCASSMTGARNTEAFFGQGTRLTVV.

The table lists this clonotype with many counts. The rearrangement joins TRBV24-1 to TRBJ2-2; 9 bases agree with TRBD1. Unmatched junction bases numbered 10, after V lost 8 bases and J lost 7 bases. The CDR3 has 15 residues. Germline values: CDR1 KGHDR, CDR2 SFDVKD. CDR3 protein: CATTGSRDRDGELFF. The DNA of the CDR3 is TGTGCCACCACAGGTAGCCGGGACAGGGACGGGGAGCTGTTTTTT.